What follows is one T cell receptor beta chain and its context. The data were taken from a study of cytomegalovirus exposure and HLA in healthy donors. Trimming removed 4 bases from V and 6 bases from J; junction bases left unmatched: 6. Germline-derived CDR1 and CDR2 are GTSNPN and SVGIG (reference sequence). The CDR3 is 14 amino acids. With 60 Vbeta and 13 Jbeta primers, the PCR was carried out. Assay: immunoSEQ multiplex PCR; the TCRdb copy retains only in-frame clones and omits some. The sample lists about 100,000 clones; around 75% were seen once. The sample was PBMCs. The chain employs TRBV30 and TRBJ2-2, with TRBD1 identical over 9 bases. The receptor comes from a man aged 45-65 years in good health and CMV-seronegative. The CDR3 region has the DNA TGTGCCTGGAACCGGGACAGGGAGGCCGGGGAGCTGTTTTTT. Protein product: CAWNRDREAGELFF.